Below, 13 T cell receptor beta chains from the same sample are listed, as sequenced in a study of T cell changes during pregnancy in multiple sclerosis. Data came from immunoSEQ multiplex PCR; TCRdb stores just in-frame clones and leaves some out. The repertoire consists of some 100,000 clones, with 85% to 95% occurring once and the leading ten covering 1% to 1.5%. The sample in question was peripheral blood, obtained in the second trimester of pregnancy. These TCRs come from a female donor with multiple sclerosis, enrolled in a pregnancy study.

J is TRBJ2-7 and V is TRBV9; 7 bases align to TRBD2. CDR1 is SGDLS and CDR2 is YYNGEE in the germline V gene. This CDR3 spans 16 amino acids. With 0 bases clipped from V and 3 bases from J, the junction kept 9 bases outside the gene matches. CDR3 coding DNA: TGTGCCAGCAGCGTAGAACCATCCCCGGGGGGCTACGAGCAGTACTTC. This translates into CASSVEPSPGGYEQYF.

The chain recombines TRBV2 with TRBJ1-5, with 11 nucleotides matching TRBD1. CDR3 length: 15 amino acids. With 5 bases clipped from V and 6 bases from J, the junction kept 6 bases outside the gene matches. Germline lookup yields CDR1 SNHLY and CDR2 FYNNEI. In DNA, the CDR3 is TGTGCCAGCAGTACCGGGACAGGGGGAACTCAGCCCCAGCATTTT. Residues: CASSTGTGGTQPQHF.

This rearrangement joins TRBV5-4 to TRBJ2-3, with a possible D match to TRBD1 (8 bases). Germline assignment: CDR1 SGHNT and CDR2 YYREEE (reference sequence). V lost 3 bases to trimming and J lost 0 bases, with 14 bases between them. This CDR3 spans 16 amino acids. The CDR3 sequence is CASSSNRGGSTDTQYF. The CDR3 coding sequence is TGTGCCAGCAGCTCGAACAGGGGGGGAAGCACAGATACGCAGTATTTT.

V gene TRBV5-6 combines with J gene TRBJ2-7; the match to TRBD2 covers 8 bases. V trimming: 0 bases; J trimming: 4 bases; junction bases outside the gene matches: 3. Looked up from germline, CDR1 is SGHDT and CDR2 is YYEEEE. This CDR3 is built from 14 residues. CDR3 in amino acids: CASSLGGTRYEQYF. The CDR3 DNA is TGTGCCAGCAGCTTGGGGGGGACTAGATACGAGCAGTACTTC.

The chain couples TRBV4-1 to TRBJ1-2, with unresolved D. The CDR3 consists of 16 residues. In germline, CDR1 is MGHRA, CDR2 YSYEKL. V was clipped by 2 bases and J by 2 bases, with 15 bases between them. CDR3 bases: TGCGCCAGCAGCCAATTACAGCTCGAAGGAAACTATGGCTACACCTTC. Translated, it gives CASSQLQLEGNYGYTF.

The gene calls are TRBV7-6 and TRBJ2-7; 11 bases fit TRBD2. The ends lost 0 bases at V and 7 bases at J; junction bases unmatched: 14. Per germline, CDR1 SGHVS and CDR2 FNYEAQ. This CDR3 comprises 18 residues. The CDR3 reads CASSLAIPSGGFTGEQYF. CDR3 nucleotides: TGTGCCAGCAGCTTAGCGATACCTAGCGGGGGGTTCACGGGGGAGCAGTACTTC.

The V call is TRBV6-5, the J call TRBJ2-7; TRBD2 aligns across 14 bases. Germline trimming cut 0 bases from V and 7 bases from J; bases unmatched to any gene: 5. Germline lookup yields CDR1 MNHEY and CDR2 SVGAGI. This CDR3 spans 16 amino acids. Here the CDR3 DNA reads TGTGCCAGCAGTTACTCGAGCGGGACTAGCGGGAGTGAGCAGTACTTC. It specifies CASSYSSGTSGSEQYF.

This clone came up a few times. The CDR3 coding sequence is TGTGCCAGCAGTGTCAGGGGGCGAAGCGAAAAACTGTTTTTT. Its protein is CASSVRGRSEKLFF. The J gene is TRBJ1-4, the V gene TRBV6-1; 8 bases agree with TRBD1. Germline assignment: CDR1 MNHNS and CDR2 SASEGT. Unmatched junction bases numbered 6, after V lost 4 bases and J lost 8 bases. The CDR3 contains 14 residues.

CDR3: CASSYSGGGPLHF. CDR3 DNA: TGTGCCAGCAGTTACTCAGGGGGGGGACCCCTCCACTTT. The rearrangement uses TRBV6-5 and TRBJ1-6; the D gene is possibly TRBD1 (6 bases). Germline CDR1 and CDR2: MNHEY and SVGAGI. The CDR3 spans 13 residues. V was trimmed by 0 bases and J by 12 bases, leaving 9 bases between them.

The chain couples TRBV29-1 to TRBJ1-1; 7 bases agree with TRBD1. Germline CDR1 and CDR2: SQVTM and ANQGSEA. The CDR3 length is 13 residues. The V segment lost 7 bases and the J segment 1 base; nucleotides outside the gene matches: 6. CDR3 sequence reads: CSAGTASNTEAFF. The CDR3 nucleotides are TGCAGCGCCGGGACAGCTTCGAACACTGAAGCTTTCTTT. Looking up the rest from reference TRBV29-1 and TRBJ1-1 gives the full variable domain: SAVISQKPSRDICQRGTSLTIQCQVDSQVTMMFWYRQQPGQSLTLIATANQGSEATYESGFVIDKFPISRPNLTFSTLTVSNMSPEDSSIYLCSAGTASNTEAFFGQGTRLTVV.

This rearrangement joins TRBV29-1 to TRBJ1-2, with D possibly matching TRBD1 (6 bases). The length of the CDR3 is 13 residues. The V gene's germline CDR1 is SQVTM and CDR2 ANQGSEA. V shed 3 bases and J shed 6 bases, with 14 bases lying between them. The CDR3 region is CSVDWTEEDGYTF. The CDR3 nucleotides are TGCAGCGTTGATTGGACAGAAGAGGATGGCTACACCTTC.

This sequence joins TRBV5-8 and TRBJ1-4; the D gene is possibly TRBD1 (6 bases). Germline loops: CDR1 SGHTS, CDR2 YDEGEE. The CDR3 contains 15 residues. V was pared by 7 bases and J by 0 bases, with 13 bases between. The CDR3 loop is CASVQGITTNEKLFF. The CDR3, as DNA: TGTGCCAGCGTTCAGGGGATCACAACTAATGAAAAACTGTTTTTT.

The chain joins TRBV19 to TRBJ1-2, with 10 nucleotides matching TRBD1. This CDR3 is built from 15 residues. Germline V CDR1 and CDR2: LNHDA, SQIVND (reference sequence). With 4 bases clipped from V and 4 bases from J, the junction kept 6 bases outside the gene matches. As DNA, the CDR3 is TGTGCCAGTAGTACGGGACAGGGGATTGGCTATGGCTACACCTTC. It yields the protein CASSTGQGIGYGYTF.